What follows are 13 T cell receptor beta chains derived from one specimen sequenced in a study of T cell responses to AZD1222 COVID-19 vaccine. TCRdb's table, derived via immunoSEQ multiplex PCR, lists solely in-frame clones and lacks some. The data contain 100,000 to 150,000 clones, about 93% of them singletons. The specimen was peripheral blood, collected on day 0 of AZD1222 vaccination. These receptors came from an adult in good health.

CDR3 residues: CASKRERGTRTSGDYNEQFF. CDR3 bases: TGTGCCAGCAAAAGGGAACGGGGAACGCGGACTAGCGGTGACTACAATGAGCAGTTCTTC. The chain uses TRBV28 and TRBJ2-1; 10 nucleotides line up with TRBD2. The CDR3 loop spans 20 amino acids. The J segment lost 3 bases and the V segment lost 7 bases, leaving 21 bases of the junction unmatched. Per germline, CDR1 MDHEN and CDR2 SYDVKM.

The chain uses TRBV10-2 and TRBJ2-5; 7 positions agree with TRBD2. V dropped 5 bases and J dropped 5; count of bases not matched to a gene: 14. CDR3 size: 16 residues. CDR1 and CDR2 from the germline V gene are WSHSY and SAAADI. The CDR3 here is CASSFSSAGLGETQYF. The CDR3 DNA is TGCGCCAGCAGTTTCTCCTCAGCGGGGCTGGGCGAGACCCAGTACTTC.

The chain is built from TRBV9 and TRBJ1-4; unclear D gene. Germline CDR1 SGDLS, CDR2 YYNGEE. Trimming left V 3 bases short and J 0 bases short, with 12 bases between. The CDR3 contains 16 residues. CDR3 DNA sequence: TGTGCCAGCAGCGCGGACCGGGCTGCAACTAATGAAAAACTGTTTTTT. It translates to CASSADRAATNEKLFF.

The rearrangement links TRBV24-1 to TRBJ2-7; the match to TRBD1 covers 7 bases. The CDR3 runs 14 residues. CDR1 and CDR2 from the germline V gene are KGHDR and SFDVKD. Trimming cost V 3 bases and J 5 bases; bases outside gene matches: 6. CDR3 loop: CATSDPYRGNEQYF. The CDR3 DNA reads TGTGCCACCAGTGATCCCTACAGGGGTAACGAGCAGTACTTC.

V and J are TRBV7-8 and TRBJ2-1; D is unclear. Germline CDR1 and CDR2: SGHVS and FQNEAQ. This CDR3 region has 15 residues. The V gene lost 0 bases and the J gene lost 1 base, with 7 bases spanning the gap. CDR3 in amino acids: CASSLALLSYNEQFF. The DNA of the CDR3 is TGTGCCAGCAGCTTAGCCCTTCTTTCCTACAATGAGCAGTTCTTC.

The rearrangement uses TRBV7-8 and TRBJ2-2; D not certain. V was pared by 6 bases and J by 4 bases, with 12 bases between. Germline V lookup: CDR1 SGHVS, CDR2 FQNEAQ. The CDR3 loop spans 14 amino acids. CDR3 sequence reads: CASRARRSTGELFF. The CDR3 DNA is TGTGCCAGCAGAGCTCGACGTAGCACCGGGGAGCTGTTTTTT.

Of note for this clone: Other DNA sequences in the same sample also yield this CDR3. CDR3 DNA: TGTGCCAGCAGCCTACAGGGAAATGGCTACACCTTC. Its protein product is CASSLQGNGYTF. V gene TRBV2 combines with J gene TRBJ1-2, with D tentatively TRBD1 (6 bases). The V gene lost 6 bases and the J gene lost 6 bases, with 11 bases spanning the gap. CDR1 is SNHLY, CDR2 FYNNEI, per germline. CDR3 length: 12 amino acids.

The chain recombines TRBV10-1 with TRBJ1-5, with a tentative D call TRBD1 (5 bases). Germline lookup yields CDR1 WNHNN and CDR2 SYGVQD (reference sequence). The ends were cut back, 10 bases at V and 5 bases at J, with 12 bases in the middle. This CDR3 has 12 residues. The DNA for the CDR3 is TGCGCCACCGGGACGTCGGATCAGCCCCAGCATTTT. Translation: CATGTSDQPQHF.

The CDR3: CASSLANTDTQYF. The CDR3 bases are TGTGCCAGCAGTTTGGCCAACACAGATACGCAGTATTTT. The rearrangement joins TRBV12-3 or TRBV12-4 to TRBJ2-3; the D is unclear. V dropped 3 bases and J dropped 2 bases, with 6 bases sitting between them. The CDR3 has 13 amino acids.

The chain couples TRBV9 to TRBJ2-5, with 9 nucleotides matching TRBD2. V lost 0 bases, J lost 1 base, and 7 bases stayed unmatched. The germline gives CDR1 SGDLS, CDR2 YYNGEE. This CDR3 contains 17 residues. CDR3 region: CASSVDVTSGPQETQYF. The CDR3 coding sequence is TGTGCCAGCAGCGTAGACGTGACTAGCGGACCCCAAGAGACCCAGTACTTC.

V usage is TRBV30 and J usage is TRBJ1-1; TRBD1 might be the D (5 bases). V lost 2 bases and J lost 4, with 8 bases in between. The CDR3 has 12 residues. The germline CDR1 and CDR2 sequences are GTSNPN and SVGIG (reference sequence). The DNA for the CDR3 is TGTGCCTGGAGTAGACAGTTCACTGAAGCTTTCTTT. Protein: CAWSRQFTEAFF.

CDR3 DNA sequence: TGTGCCAGCTCGCTACGACCATTAGCGGGAGTAGACCATGAGCAGTTCTTC. Protein sequence: CASSLRPLAGVDHEQFF. The chain uses TRBV18 and TRBJ2-1; TRBD2 matches at 9 bases. The CDR3 is 17 residues long. Germline V lookup: CDR1 KGHSH, CDR2 LQKENI. V was pared by 6 bases and J by 8 bases, with 17 bases of the junction left unmatched.

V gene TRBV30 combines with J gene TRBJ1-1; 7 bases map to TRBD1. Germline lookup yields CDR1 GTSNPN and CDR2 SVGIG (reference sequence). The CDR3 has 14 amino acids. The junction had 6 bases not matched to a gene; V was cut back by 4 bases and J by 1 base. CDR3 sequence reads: CAWNPRTGNTEAFF. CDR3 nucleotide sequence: TGTGCCTGGAATCCCCGGACAGGGAACACTGAAGCTTTCTTT. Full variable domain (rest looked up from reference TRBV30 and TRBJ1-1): SQTIHQWPATLVQPVGSPLSLECTVEGTSNPNLYWYRQAAGRGLQLLFYSVGIGQISSEVPQNLSASRPQDRQFILSSKKLLLSDSGFYLCAWNPRTGNTEAFFGQGTRLTVV.